The clone carrying this T cell receptor beta chain was counted a few times. TCRdb's copy holds only in-frame clones and misses some; the assay was immunoSEQ multiplex PCR. Among fewer than 25,000 clones listed, about nine tenths were seen once. The CDR3 spans 15 residues. With V trimmed by 5 bases and J by 6 bases, 8 bases remained unmatched. Germline loops: CDR1 SGHTA, CDR2 FQGNSA. The sample belongs to a study of OX40 agonist ivuxolimab in advanced cancers. The receptor's source is an adult with an advanced solid tumor such as melanoma, head and neck, liver or kidney cancer. The sample was CD4+ or CD8+ T cells sorted from blood, taken in a trial of the OX40 agonist ivuxolimab. The chain joins TRBV7-2 to TRBJ2-5; the match to TRBD2 covers 11 bases. This CDR3 is CASSHPGTSGKTQYF. DNA of the CDR3: TGTGCCAGCAGCCACCCAGGGACTAGCGGAAAGACCCAGTACTTC.